One and the same sample provided the 3 T cell receptor beta chains below, sequenced in a study of Graves' ophthalmopathy and Graves' hyperthyroidism. RNA transcripts were the source from which TCR beta CDR3 regions were amplified. First-round RT-PCR used HTBI primers; second-round multiplex PCR followed. TCRdb re-called the multiplex PCR reads through MiXCR, storing one row per CDR3 protein. This table holds almost 750,000 distinct CDR3 sequences, approximately 40% found once. Sequencing was done on a sample of peripheral blood. The receptors come from an adult man with Graves' ophthalmopathy.

The rearrangement uses TRBV10-3 and TRBJ2-5; 9 nucleotides match TRBD1. Trimming took 5 bases from V and 3 from J; bases not matched to a gene: 4. The V gene's germline CDR1 is ENHRY and CDR2 SYGVKD. The CDR3 loop spans 14 amino acids. CDR3: CAISRDRAEETQYF. The CDR3 region has the DNA TGTGCCATCAGTAGGGACAGGGCGGAAGAGACCCAGTACTTC.

J is TRBJ1-1 and V is TRBV4-2, with 7 nucleotides matching TRBD1. The CDR3 is 16 amino acids. Germline V gene sequence: CDR1 LGHNA, CDR2 YNFKEQ. V shed 3 bases and J 2 bases; nucleotides not matched to a gene: 9. DNA of the CDR3: TGTGCCAGCAGCCACCGTGGGCAGGGGGTAAACACTGAAGCTTTCTTT. Encoded protein: CASSHRGQGVNTEAFF.

The CDR3 DNA reads as TGTGCCAGCAGCCTGAACCCGACAGGTTTCGGTGAAAAACTGTTTTTT. Its translation is CASSLNPTGFGEKLFF. The chain employs TRBV12-3 or TRBV12-4 and TRBJ1-4, with a tentative D call TRBD1 (6 bases). The length of the CDR3 is 16 residues. The V end lost 6 bases, the J end lost 7 bases, and 21 bases lay between the germline ends.